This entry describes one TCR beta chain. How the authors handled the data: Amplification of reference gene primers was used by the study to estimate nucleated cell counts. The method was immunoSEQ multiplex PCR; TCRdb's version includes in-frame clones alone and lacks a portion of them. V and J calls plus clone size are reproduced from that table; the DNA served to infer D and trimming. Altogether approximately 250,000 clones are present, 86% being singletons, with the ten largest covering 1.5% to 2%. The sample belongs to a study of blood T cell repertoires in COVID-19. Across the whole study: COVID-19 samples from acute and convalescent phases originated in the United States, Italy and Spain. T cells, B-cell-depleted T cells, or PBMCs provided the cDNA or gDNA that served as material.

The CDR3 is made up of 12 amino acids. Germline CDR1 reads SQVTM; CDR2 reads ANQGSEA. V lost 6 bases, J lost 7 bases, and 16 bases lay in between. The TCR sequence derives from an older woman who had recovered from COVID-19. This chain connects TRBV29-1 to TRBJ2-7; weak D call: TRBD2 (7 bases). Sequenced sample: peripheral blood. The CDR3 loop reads CSVVPGGGEQYF. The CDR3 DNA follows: TGCAGCGTGGTACCGGGGGGCGGGGAGCAGTACTTC.